A single sample is the source of the 14 T cell receptor beta chains below, sequenced in a study of T cell changes during pregnancy in multiple sclerosis. This table comes from immunoSEQ multiplex PCR, and its TCRdb copy is limited to in-frame clones, with some not included. Among tens of thousands of clones listed, about 91% were seen once. Sequences were derived from peripheral blood, sampled after pregnancy. The receptors come from a female donor with multiple sclerosis, enrolled in a pregnancy study.

The chain links TRBV6-1 to TRBJ1-1; no firm D call. Deletions cut 4 bases from V and 11 bases from J, with 20 bases between. The CDR3 spans 14 residues. Per germline, CDR1 MNHNS and CDR2 SASEGT. In DNA form, the CDR3 reads TGTGCCAGCAGTGGCCCTATAGCCCTGGTAATGGCTTTCTTT. It encodes CASSGPIALVMAFF.

This clone qualifies as medium-sized (0.01 to 0.1%). V gene TRBV6-4 combines with J gene TRBJ2-3; 8 bases map to TRBD2. Germline V CDR1 and CDR2: MRHNA, SNTAGT. V was pared by 2 bases and J by 0 bases, with 1 base of the junction left unmatched. CDR3 length equals 15 residues. CDR3: CASSDGGGSTDTQYF. Written as DNA, the CDR3 is TGTGCCAGCAGTGACGGCGGGGGGAGCACAGATACGCAGTATTTT.

The rearrangement uses TRBV19 and TRBJ1-1; 10 nucleotides agree with TRBD1. This CDR3 has 16 amino acids. With V trimmed by 8 bases and J by 7 bases, 16 bases remained unmatched. Germline V gene lookup returns CDR1 LNHDA and CDR2 SQIVND (reference sequence). As DNA, the CDR3 is TGTGCCAGTGGGGAATCCGGGACAGGGGTCTATAGTGAAGCTTTCTTT. Residues: CASGESGTGVYSEAFF.

The chain has TRBV10-1 and TRBJ2-1; 9 bases are a match to TRBD2. The V gene end was trimmed by 2 bases and the J gene end by 1 base; junction bases not matched to a gene: 6. The germline gives CDR1 WNHNN, CDR2 SYGVQD (reference sequence). The length of the CDR3 is 17 residues. CDR3 DNA sequence: TGCGCCAGCAGTGAGAGCGGGGGGAAGAGTTCCTACAATGAGCAGTTCTTC. This translates into CASSESGGKSSYNEQFF.

This sequence joins TRBV5-1 and TRBJ2-1, with D tentatively TRBD2 (6 bases). Germline V gene lookup returns CDR1 SGHRS and CDR2 YFSETQ. Trimming removed 0 bases at V and 10 bases at J, with 17 bases between. There are 15 residues in the CDR3. Here the CDR3 DNA reads TGCGCCAGCAGCTTGGTAGACTCTGGGACTGGGGAGCAGTTCTTC. Its translation: CASSLVDSGTGEQFF. Together with reference TRBV5-1 and TRBJ2-1, the CDR3 gives the full variable domain: KAGVTQTPRYLIKTRGQQVTLSCSPISGHRSVSWYQQTPGQGLQFLFEYFSETQRNKGNFPGRFSGRQFSNSRSEMNVSTLELGDSALYLCASSLVDSGTGEQFFGPGTRLTVL.

This chain connects TRBV7-3 to TRBJ2-5; 7 bases align to TRBD2. With 3 bases clipped from V and 5 bases from J, the junction kept 3 bases outside the gene matches. The V gene's germline CDR1 is SGHTA and CDR2 FQGTGA. This CDR3 has 13 amino acids. The CDR3 spells CASSFGGEETQYF. CDR3 coding DNA: TGTGCCAGCAGCTTTGGGGGGGAGGAGACCCAGTACTTC.

This chain uses TRBV27 with TRBJ1-5, with D hard to call. Trimming stripped 8 bases from V and 3 bases from J, with 20 bases between. Germline-derived CDR1 and CDR2 are MNHEY and SMNVEV (reference sequence). There are 16 residues in the CDR3. CDR3: CASGSSPQSLNQPQHF. CDR3 sequence (DNA): TGTGCCAGCGGGTCTTCTCCACAGTCTCTCAATCAGCCCCAGCATTTT.

This clone was recorded once. The CDR3 region is CASKVRNQPQHF. CDR3 nucleotide sequence: TGTGCCAGCAAGGTGAGGAATCAGCCCCAGCATTTT. This chain links TRBV28 with TRBJ1-5; D is unresolved. CDR1 is MDHEN, CDR2 SYDVKM, per germline. The CDR3 loop spans 12 amino acids. V dropped 7 bases and J dropped 4 bases, with 8 bases sitting between them.

The V call is TRBV7-3, the J call TRBJ2-3; D possibly corresponds to TRBD2 (5 bases). CDR3 length: 15 residues. From germline, CDR1 is SGHTA and CDR2 FQGTGA. Trimming pared 5 bases from V and 4 bases from J, leaving 16 bases between. The CDR3 DNA reads as TGTGCCAGCAGCCCCTATAATCGGGGTTCAGATACGCAGTATTTT. The encoded protein is CASSPYNRGSDTQYF.

The V gene is TRBV18, the J gene TRBJ2-4; 15 bases agree with TRBD2. V shed 4 bases, J shed 16 bases, and the junction held 11 bases outside the gene matches. Germline values: CDR1 KGHSH, CDR2 LQKENI. The length of the CDR3 is 15 residues. The CDR3 sequence is CASSQSGLAGGATYF. DNA of the CDR3: TGTGCCAGCTCACAATCGGGACTAGCGGGGGGTGCCACCTACTTC.

J is TRBJ2-7 and V is TRBV5-4, with D uncertain. The V and J ends lost 0 bases and 2 bases respectively, with 12 bases between them. Looked up from germline, CDR1 is SGHNT and CDR2 is YYREEE (reference sequence). The CDR3 totals 15 residues. CDR3 coding DNA: TGTGCCAGCAGCTTGGGATCGCACATACCCTACGAGCAGTACTTC. Protein: CASSLGSHIPYEQYF.

V is TRBV6-6 and J is TRBJ1-1; possible D gene TRBD1, 5 bases. This CDR3 spans 16 amino acids. CDR1 is MNHNY, CDR2 SVGAGI, per germline (reference sequence). V was cut by 4 bases and J by 0 bases, with 15 bases left in between. The DNA for the CDR3 is TGTGCCAGCAGTTCCCTGGGGCCCACGATGAACACTGAAGCTTTCTTT. It yields the protein CASSSLGPTMNTEAFF.

This chain uses TRBV29-1 with TRBJ1-4; D is possibly TRBD1 (5 bases). V shed 6 bases and J shed 8 bases, with 13 bases lying between them. The germline CDR1 and CDR2 sequences are SQVTM and ANQGSEA. CDR3 size: 12 residues. The CDR3 loop reads CSVRRQNEKLFF. The CDR3, as DNA: TGCAGCGTCCGTCGACAGAACGAAAAACTGTTTTTT.

The genes are TRBV2 and TRBJ1-1; the D is unclear. The germline CDR1 and CDR2 sequences are SNHLY and FYNNEI. With 3 bases removed from V and 11 bases from J, the gap between germline ends came to 13 bases. The CDR3 consists of 12 residues. The CDR3 nucleotides read TGTGCCAGCAGTGAGAACACCCTCACGGCTTTCTTT. Translating gives CASSENTLTAFF.